This T cell receptor beta chain was sequenced for a study of blood T cell repertoires in COVID-19. About the study: Sites in the United States, Italy and Spain provided acute and convalescent COVID-19 samples.

As originally analysed: Amplification with reference gene primers provided the estimates of nucleated cell counts. Libraries were prepared by immunoSEQ multiplex PCR; TCRdb keeps only in-frame clonotypes and omits some of them. The V and J calls and the clone size are those of that table, but D and trimming were determined from the DNA. Among some 210,000 clones listed, about 84% were seen once. This CDR3 is built from 14 residues. The V end was cut by 3 bases, the J end by 0 bases, with 9 bases between. CDR1 and CDR2 (germline): KGHSH, LQKENI. Sequenced sample: PBMCs or T cells enriched from blood (not recorded which). This clonotype originated in a man aged 25 to 40 with acute COVID-19. The J gene is TRBJ2-7, the V gene TRBV18; possible D gene TRBD2, 6 bases. CDR3 DNA sequence: TGTGCCAGCTCACCGCGGGGAGCCTCCTACGAGCAGTACTTC. This sequence encodes CASSPRGASYEQYF.